The 25 T cell receptor beta chains presented below share a single source sample, sequenced in a study of T cells in localized non-small cell lung cancer. Here immunoSEQ multiplex PCR was the method, and the copy in TCRdb shows in-frame clones only, minus some. The sample has about 72,000 clones; roughly 84% are singletons. This material consisted of peripheral blood, taken before any cancer treatment. These receptors were obtained from a female donor at least 60 years old with stage I lung adenocarcinoma.

The chain combines TRBV2 with TRBJ1-1; weak D call: TRBD1 (5 bases). Germline values: CDR1 SNHLY, CDR2 FYNNEI. The V and J ends lost 1 base and 1 base respectively, with 16 bases between them. This CDR3 contains 17 residues. CDR3 loop: CASSEGSQGRWNTEAFF. The DNA for the CDR3 is TGTGCCAGCAGTGAAGGTAGCCAGGGTCGGTGGAACACTGAAGCTTTCTTT.

The chain joins TRBV11-2 to TRBJ1-2; no reliable D call. Germline V gives CDR1 SGHAT, CDR2 FQNNGV. CDR3 length: 16 amino acids. The V gene lost 5 bases and the J gene lost 4 bases, with 20 bases spanning the gap. The CDR3 nucleotides read TGTGCCAGCAGCGAAGGTGTACAGACTTTGGGCTATGGCTACACCTTC. This translates into CASSEGVQTLGYGYTF.

CDR3 residues: CSVDLGVSHEQYF. In DNA, the CDR3 is TGCAGCGTTGACTTGGGGGTTTCCCACGAGCAGTACTTC. The rearrangement uses TRBV29-1 and TRBJ2-7, with D perhaps TRBD1 or TRBD2 (5 bases each). In germline, CDR1 is SQVTM, CDR2 ANQGSEA. Trimming pared 3 bases from V and 5 bases from J, leaving 14 bases between. The CDR3 is 13 amino acids.

V usage is TRBV27 and J usage is TRBJ1-1; no clear D. V lost 3 bases to trimming and J lost 1 base, with 12 bases between them. This CDR3 has 15 amino acids. CDR1 is MNHEY, CDR2 SMNVEV, per germline (reference sequence). CDR3 sequence reads: CASSFSPLGNTEAFF. The CDR3, as DNA: TGTGCCAGCAGTTTTTCCCCACTCGGGAACACTGAAGCTTTCTTT.

The V gene is TRBV7-9, the J gene TRBJ2-2, with TRBD1 identical over 7 bases. V was pared by 8 bases and J by 6 bases, with 12 bases of the junction left unmatched. The CDR3 is made up of 15 amino acids. Germline assignment: CDR1 SEHNR and CDR2 FQNEAQ (reference sequence). This chain's CDR3 is CASVQFKGAAGELFF. Written as DNA, the CDR3 is TGTGCCAGCGTCCAGTTTAAGGGGGCCGCCGGGGAGCTGTTTTTT. The full variable domain, its missing parts supplied by reference TRBV7-9 and TRBJ2-2, is DTGVSQNPRHKITKRGQNVTFRCDPISEHNRLYWYRQTLGQGPEFLTYFQNEAQLEKSRLLSDRFSAERPKGSFSTLEIQRTEQGDSAMYLCASVQFKGAAGELFFGEGSRLTVL.

The chain carries TRBV7-2 and TRBJ2-3; D uncertain. Trimming cost V 1 base and J 5 bases, with 10 bases left between them. The CDR3 runs 14 residues. Germline V gives CDR1 SGHTA, CDR2 FQGNSA. In nucleotides, the CDR3 is TGTGCCAGCAGCTTAGTTGGGCCTGAAGATACGCAGTATTTT. This sequence encodes CASSLVGPEDTQYF.

V usage is TRBV19 and J usage is TRBJ1-5, with a weak D call TRBD1 (5 bases). Germline lookup yields CDR1 LNHDA and CDR2 SQIVND (reference sequence). The CDR3 spans 13 residues. The germline V and J ends were trimmed by 3 bases and 10 bases, with 13 bases remaining between them. Written as DNA, the CDR3 is TGTGCCAGTAGTATTTCGCGGGGCCACCCCCAGCATTTT. Its translation is CASSISRGHPQHF.

The chain links TRBV7-8 to TRBJ2-1; D possibly corresponds to TRBD2 (6 bases). Germline CDR1 and CDR2: SGHVS and FQNEAQ. This CDR3 has 13 residues. V lost 4 bases, J lost 10 bases, and 14 bases lay in between. The CDR3 sequence is CASSSGLSEEQFF. The CDR3 DNA reads as TGTGCCAGCAGCTCGGGACTGTCGGAGGAGCAGTTCTTC.

V usage is TRBV6-5 and J usage is TRBJ2-7, with D uncertain. Germline lookup yields CDR1 MNHEY and CDR2 SVGAGI. Between the trimmed V and J ends, which lost 2 bases and 7 bases, there was a span of 18 bases. CDR3 length equals 15 residues. The chain's CDR3 is CASSYGVTALWEQYF. In nucleotides, the CDR3 is TGTGCCAGCAGTTACGGAGTGACGGCCCTTTGGGAGCAGTACTTC.

This clone has just a few counts. The rearrangement links TRBV5-8 to TRBJ2-2, with unresolved D. This CDR3 is built from 15 residues. Germline loops: CDR1 SGHTS, CDR2 YDEGEE. The germline V and J ends were trimmed by 4 bases and 0 bases, with 10 bases remaining between them. In DNA form, the CDR3 reads TGTGCCAGCAGCGTGGCACTCGCGAACACCGGGGAGCTGTTTTTT. Its translation is CASSVALANTGELFF. The variable domain in full, with the rest retrieved from reference TRBV5-8 and TRBJ2-2, is EAGVTQSPTHLIKTRGQQATLRCSPISGHTSVYWYQQALGLGLQFLLWYDEGEERNRGNFPPRFSGRQFPNYSSELNVNALELEDSALYLCASSVALANTGELFFGEGSRLTVL.

The rearrangement uses TRBV29-1 and TRBJ1-2; D might be TRBD1 (6 bases). The ends were cut back, 2 bases at V and 5 bases at J, with 12 bases in the middle. The CDR3 runs 13 residues. The germline CDR1 and CDR2 sequences are SQVTM and ANQGSEA. CDR3 nucleotide sequence: TGCAGCGTTGAATTGAGGCAGGGGTATGGCTACACCTTC. It specifies CSVELRQGYGYTF. Combining the CDR3 with reference TRBV29-1 and TRBJ1-2 gives the whole variable domain SAVISQKPSRDICQRGTSLTIQCQVDSQVTMMFWYRQQPGQSLTLIATANQGSEATYESGFVIDKFPISRPNLTFSTLTVSNMSPEDSSIYLCSVELRQGYGYTFGSGTRLTVV.

The chain recombines TRBV7-9 with TRBJ2-3, with 10 nucleotides matching TRBD2. Germline assignment: CDR1 SEHNR and CDR2 FQNEAQ (reference sequence). J gave up 7 bases and V 2 bases, and 6 bases lay outside the gene matches. This CDR3 spans 15 amino acids. The CDR3 sequence is CASSLSVAGGHTQYF. DNA for the CDR3: TGTGCCAGCAGCTTAAGTGTAGCGGGAGGACATACGCAGTATTTT. Drawing the rest from reference TRBV7-9 and TRBJ2-3, the complete variable domain is DTGVSQNPRHKITKRGQNVTFRCDPISEHNRLYWYRQTLGQGPEFLTYFQNEAQLEKSRLLSDRFSAERPKGSFSTLEIQRTEQGDSAMYLCASSLSVAGGHTQYFGPGTRLTVL.

A remark on this clone: At the DNA level, this CDR3 is encoded by other sequences in the same sample as well. The rearrangement joins TRBV5-1 to TRBJ2-2; TRBD2 agrees at 10 bases. Germline CDR1 reads SGHRS; CDR2 reads YFSETQ. V lost 0 bases, J lost 5 bases, and 1 base stayed unmatched. The CDR3 extends over 15 amino acids. The CDR3 protein is CASSLASGRTGELFF. CDR3 DNA sequence: TGCGCCAGCAGCTTGGCTAGCGGGAGAACCGGGGAGCTGTTTTTT.

In this sample, this clone turned up a few times. As DNA, the CDR3 is TGTGCCAGCAGCTTAAGGACTAGCGGGGGGACGACGCAGTATTTT. Residues: CASSLRTSGGTTQYF. The rearrangement joins TRBV7-2 to TRBJ2-3, with 14 positions matching TRBD2. The J segment lost 9 bases and the V segment lost 2 bases, leaving 4 bases of the junction unmatched. The CDR3 loop spans 15 amino acids. From germline, CDR1 is SGHTA and CDR2 FQGNSA.

This chain connects TRBV6-4 to TRBJ2-1, with TRBD2 identical over 8 bases. This CDR3 spans 17 amino acids. From germline, CDR1 is MRHNA and CDR2 SNTAGT. The V gene end was trimmed by 0 bases and the J gene end by 3 bases; junction bases not matched to a gene: 7. The CDR3 DNA reads as TGTGCCAGCAGTGACTCTGGGGCGGGAGGCGGCTACAATGAGCAGTTCTTC. Residues: CASSDSGAGGGYNEQFF.

The chain combines TRBV10-1 with TRBJ2-2; a possible D gene is TRBD1 (6 bases). Per the germline V gene, CDR1 is WNHNN and CDR2 is SYGVQD (reference sequence). The V end lost 6 bases, the J end lost 3 bases, and 11 bases lay between the germline ends. CDR3 size: 14 residues. CDR3 protein: CASSTGSDTGELFF. The CDR3 nucleotides read TGCGCCAGCAGCACAGGGTCGGACACCGGGGAGCTGTTTTTT.

CDR3: CASSSTSGTVYNEQFF. The CDR3 DNA reads as TGTGCCAGCAGCTCGACTTCCGGGACAGTATACAATGAGCAGTTCTTC. The chain employs TRBV7-3 and TRBJ2-1; 7 bases are shared with TRBD1. CDR3 size: 16 residues. Germline V lookup: CDR1 SGHTA, CDR2 FQGTGA. Trimming took 4 bases from V and 4 from J; bases not matched to a gene: 10.

The rearrangement links TRBV27 to TRBJ2-6; D unresolved. From germline, CDR1 is MNHEY and CDR2 SMNVEV (reference sequence). Trimming shortened V by 8 bases and J by 4 bases, and 9 bases separated the two germline ends. This CDR3 spans 13 amino acids. For the CDR3, the DNA is TGTGCCAGCCGTTCGGCAGGGGCCAACGTCCTGACTTTC. Translated, it gives CASRSAGANVLTF.

This chain joins TRBV18 and TRBJ2-7; 8 bases align to TRBD1. The CDR3 covers 15 residues. The ends lost 3 bases at V and 2 bases at J; junction bases unmatched: 6. The germline V gene has CDR1 KGHSH and CDR2 LQKENI. The CDR3 sequence: CASSPGTGFAYEQYF. The CDR3 coding sequence is TGTGCCAGCTCACCGGGGACAGGTTTTGCCTACGAGCAGTACTTC.

The V call is TRBV7-9, the J call TRBJ1-1; possible D gene TRBD1, 5 bases. Trimming removed 4 bases at V and 3 bases at J, with 15 bases between. Germline V gives CDR1 SEHNR, CDR2 FQNEAQ (reference sequence). This CDR3 contains 15 residues. The DNA of the CDR3 is TGTGCCAGCAGCTCCGAGGGGATCAGGTACACTGAAGCTTTCTTT. Protein sequence: CASSSEGIRYTEAFF.

This chain joins TRBV19 and TRBJ1-1; D ambiguous. The CDR3 spans 14 residues. CDR1 LNHDA and CDR2 SQIVND come from the germline V gene (reference sequence). With 6 bases removed from V and 2 bases from J, the gap between germline ends came to 13 bases. For the CDR3, the DNA is TGTGCCAGTAGGAAACAGCAACCCAACACTGAAGCTTTCTTT. This gives the protein CASRKQQPNTEAFF. The whole variable domain, filled in from reference TRBV19 and TRBJ1-1, reads DGGITQSPKYLFRKEGQNVTLSCEQNLNHDAMYWYRQDPGQGLRLIYYSQIVNDFQKGDIAEGYSVSREKKESFPLTVTSAQKNPTAFYLCASRKQQPNTEAFFGQGTRLTVV.

This clone came up a few times. The chain combines TRBV19 with TRBJ1-2; D gene unclear. Between the trimmed V and J ends, which lost 10 bases and 8 bases, there was a span of 17 bases. This CDR3 spans 12 amino acids. Germline lookup yields CDR1 LNHDA and CDR2 SQIVND (reference sequence). The CDR3 nucleotides are TGTGCCACCTACCGGGCCCTTGGGGGCTACACCTTC. Translating gives CATYRALGGYTF. The complete variable domain, with remaining parts taken from reference TRBV19 and TRBJ1-2, reads DGGITQSPKYLFRKEGQNVTLSCEQNLNHDAMYWYRQDPGQGLRLIYYSQIVNDFQKGDIAEGYSVSREKKESFPLTVTSAQKNPTAFYLCATYRALGGYTFGSGTRLTVV.

This chain connects TRBV5-1 to TRBJ2-7; maybe TRBD1 (6 bases). The CDR3 length is 14 residues. V was pared by 0 bases and J by 3 bases, with 10 bases between. Germline V CDR1 and CDR2: SGHRS, YFSETQ. CDR3 protein: CASSLGQDIYEQYF. DNA for the CDR3: TGCGCCAGCAGCTTGGGACAGGACATCTACGAGCAGTACTTC.

About this clone: The sample holds other DNA sequences that translate to the same CDR3. The chain has TRBV6-5 and TRBJ2-3; possible D gene TRBD2, 6 bases. In germline, CDR1 is MNHEY, CDR2 SVGAGI. The CDR3 is 13 amino acids. Trimming cost V 6 bases and J 1 base, with 8 bases left between them. CDR3 sequence reads: CASRGGGTDTQYF. The CDR3 nucleotides are TGTGCCAGCAGAGGCGGGGGCACAGATACGCAGTATTTT.

This clone came up once. The chain carries TRBV7-8 and TRBJ2-7; 8 nucleotides agree with TRBD1. This CDR3 is 15 amino acids long. Germline loops: CDR1 SGHVS, CDR2 FQNEAQ. V trimming: 0 bases; J trimming: 7 bases; junction bases outside the gene matches: 8. CDR3 nucleotide sequence: TGTGCCAGCAGCTTAGCGAGGACAGGGCTGAGGGAGCAGTACTTC. Encoded protein: CASSLARTGLREQYF.